The rows below give T cell receptor beta chains drawn from one sample of a study of high-grade serous ovarian cancer treatment subgroups. This table comes from immunoSEQ multiplex PCR, and its TCRdb copy is limited to in-frame clones, with some not included. Of under 4,000 clones in the sample, 76% were seen once. The sequenced sample consisted of tumor tissue. The source is a human donor with high-grade serous ovarian cancer. Each CDR3 is given with its conserved first and last residue. A D gene is named only where the DNA matches it firmly. Rows may omit the clone size; those that give it use once, few, many or a size class.

clone_size: NA; j_call: TRBJ1-1; v_call: TRBV2; d_call: NA; cdr3_nt: TGTGCCCTTGCGAAGGCGGGTGAAGCTTTCTTT; cdr3_aa: CALAKAGEAFF
clone_size: NA; j_call: TRBJ2-2; v_call: TRBV7-3; d_call: TRBD1; cdr3_nt: TGTGCCAGCAGCTTCGGGGACAGGGGCCGCGGGGCCACGAACACCGGGGAGCTGTTTTTT; cdr3_aa: CASSFGDRGRGATNTGELFF
clone_size: few; j_call: TRBJ2-1; v_call: TRBV15; d_call: NA; cdr3_nt: TGTGCCACCAGCAGAGAGAGAGCTGAGCAGTTCTTC; cdr3_aa: CATSRERAEQFF
clone_size: NA; j_call: TRBJ1-5; v_call: TRBV4-3; d_call: NA; cdr3_nt: TGCGCCAGCAGCCAAGCTCTTCTCAGGGGTGCGAACAATCAGCCCCAGCATTTT; cdr3_aa: CASSQALLRGANNQPQHF
clone_size: large; j_call: TRBJ1-5; v_call: TRBV15; d_call: TRBD1; cdr3_nt: TGTGCCACCAGCGGTATCCGGGACAGGGGTTTCAGTCAGCCCCAGCATTTT; cdr3_aa: CATSGIRDRGFSQPQHF
clone_size: few; j_call: TRBJ1-2; v_call: TRBV4-1; d_call: NA; cdr3_nt: TGCGCCAGCAGCCTTCGGACAGAGGGTTATGGCTACACCTTC; cdr3_aa: CASSLRTEGYGYTF
clone_size: NA; j_call: TRBJ2-7; v_call: TRBV4-3; d_call: NA; cdr3_nt: TGCGCCAGCAGCCAAGGGGTGGACAGACCCTACGAGCAGTACTTC; cdr3_aa: CASSQGVDRPYEQYF
clone_size: NA; j_call: TRBJ2-7; v_call: TRBV19; d_call: TRBD2; cdr3_nt: TGTGCCAGTAGCAAAGGACTAGCGGGGGACTCCTACGAGCAGTACTTC; cdr3_aa: CASSKGLAGDSYEQYF
clone_size: NA; j_call: TRBJ1-5; v_call: TRBV7-8; d_call: NA; cdr3_nt: TGTGCCAGCAGCCCGGGGGAGAGCAATCAGCCCCAGCATTTT; cdr3_aa: CASSPGESNQPQHF
clone_size: NA; j_call: TRBJ1-1; v_call: TRBV12-5; d_call: NA; cdr3_nt: TGTGCTAGTGGTCCTGAGTGGCTACCGAACACTGAAGCTTTCTTT; cdr3_aa: CASGPEWLPNTEAFF
clone_size: NA; j_call: TRBJ2-1; v_call: TRBV5-1; d_call: NA; cdr3_nt: TGCGCCAGCAGCTTTAGTGGCAGGGGGGAGGAGCAGTTCTTC; cdr3_aa: CASSFSGRGEEQFF
clone_size: NA; j_call: TRBJ1-6; v_call: TRBV6-5; d_call: TRBD1; cdr3_nt: TGTGCCAGCTCGACAGGGGGAAGATCACCCCTCCACTTT; cdr3_aa: CASSTGGRSPLHF
clone_size: medium-sized; j_call: TRBJ1-4; v_call: TRBV5-6; d_call: NA; cdr3_nt: TGTGCCAGCAGCTTCGGGTACAATAAACTGTTTTTT; cdr3_aa: CASSFGYNKLFF
clone_size: NA; j_call: TRBJ1-5; v_call: TRBV28; d_call: TRBD1; cdr3_nt: TGTGCCAGCAGTTTAAGAGGGGGCCAATATAGCAATCAGCCCCAGCATTTT; cdr3_aa: CASSLRGGQYSNQPQHF
clone_size: NA; j_call: TRBJ1-2; v_call: TRBV5-4; d_call: NA; cdr3_nt: TGTGCCAGCAGCTTGGATACAGGCCCCTGGTATGGCTACACCTTC; cdr3_aa: CASSLDTGPWYGYTF
clone_size: NA; j_call: TRBJ2-3; v_call: TRBV27; d_call: TRBD2; cdr3_nt: TGTGCCAGCAGCAAAGAGGGACTATCAGATACGCAGTATTTT; cdr3_aa: CASSKEGLSDTQYF
clone_size: few; j_call: TRBJ2-7; v_call: TRBV11-2; d_call: NA; cdr3_nt: TGTGCCAGCAGCCCTGAGAATATCTACGAGCAGTACTTC; cdr3_aa: CASSPENIYEQYF
clone_size: once; j_call: TRBJ1-1; v_call: TRBV28; d_call: TRBD1; cdr3_nt: TGTGCCAGCAGTCAGACAGGGAATATGAACACTGAAGCTTTCTTT; cdr3_aa: CASSQTGNMNTEAFF
clone_size: NA; j_call: TRBJ2-5; v_call: TRBV5-1; d_call: NA; cdr3_nt: TGCGCCAGCAGCTTGGCCGCCCAGGGGCGAGAGACCCAGTACTTC; cdr3_aa: CASSLAAQGRETQYF
clone_size: NA; j_call: TRBJ2-5; v_call: TRBV11-2; d_call: NA; cdr3_nt: TGTGCCAGCAGCCGACTAGAAATAACCCTACAAGAGACCCAGTACTTC; cdr3_aa: CASSRLEITLQETQYF
clone_size: NA; j_call: TRBJ1-1; v_call: TRBV6-4; d_call: NA; cdr3_nt: TGTGCCAGCAGCCGGACTGGGGAGGGCACTGAAGCTTTCTTT; cdr3_aa: CASSRTGEGTEAFF
clone_size: few; j_call: TRBJ1-1; v_call: TRBV2; d_call: NA; cdr3_nt: TGTGCCAGCATGCGGGCCCTGAGCACTGAAGCTTTCTTT; cdr3_aa: CASMRALSTEAFF
clone_size: NA; j_call: TRBJ2-7; v_call: TRBV5-6; d_call: TRBD1; cdr3_nt: TGTGCCAGCAGCAGGGCAGGGGGTTCCGAGCAGTACTTC; cdr3_aa: CASSRAGGSEQYF
clone_size: NA; j_call: TRBJ1-3; v_call: TRBV2; d_call: NA; cdr3_nt: TGTGCCAGCAACCCGGGATACACAAATTCTGGAAACACCATATATTTT; cdr3_aa: CASNPGYTNSGNTIYF
clone_size: NA; j_call: TRBJ1-4; v_call: TRBV28; d_call: NA; cdr3_nt: TGTGCCAGCAGCCCGGGAGTCGGGGTTTGGGAAGAAAAACTGTTTTTT; cdr3_aa: CASSPGVGVWEEKLFF
clone_size: once; j_call: TRBJ2-1; v_call: TRBV7-2; d_call: NA; cdr3_nt: TGTGCCAGCAGCCCTGGGACATCGTACAATGAGCAGTTCTTC; cdr3_aa: CASSPGTSYNEQFF
clone_size: NA; j_call: TRBJ1-1; v_call: TRBV6-6; d_call: NA; cdr3_nt: TGTGCCAGCAGAACAGGGAGCACTGAAGCTTTCTTT; cdr3_aa: CASRTGSTEAFF
clone_size: NA; j_call: TRBJ1-2; v_call: TRBV11-2; d_call: NA; cdr3_nt: TGTGCCAGCAGCTTAGGTCTCCAGAGAAGCTATGGCTACACCTTC; cdr3_aa: CASSLGLQRSYGYTF
clone_size: NA; j_call: TRBJ2-3; v_call: TRBV11-2; d_call: NA; cdr3_nt: TGTGCCAGCAGCCAAAGCACAGATACGCAGTATTTT; cdr3_aa: CASSQSTDTQYF
clone_size: NA; j_call: TRBJ1-3; v_call: TRBV9; d_call: NA; cdr3_nt: TGTGCCAGCAGCGTAAGGGGGACGGGAAGCACCATATATTTT; cdr3_aa: CASSVRGTGSTIYF
clone_size: NA; j_call: TRBJ1-4; v_call: TRBV5-1; d_call: TRBD1; cdr3_nt: TGCGCCAGCAGCTTGGGTGGGACAGGGAGTGAAAAACTGTTTTTT; cdr3_aa: CASSLGGTGSEKLFF
clone_size: NA; j_call: TRBJ2-7; v_call: TRBV4-3; d_call: TRBD2; cdr3_nt: TGCGCCAGCAGCCCTTATGGACTAGCGGGGGGGACCCCTTACGAGCAGTACTTC; cdr3_aa: CASSPYGLAGGTPYEQYF
clone_size: NA; j_call: TRBJ2-2; v_call: TRBV2; d_call: NA; cdr3_nt: TGTGCCAGCAGTGGACAGGCGAACACCGGGGAGCTGTTTTTT; cdr3_aa: CASSGQANTGELFF
clone_size: few; j_call: TRBJ2-1; v_call: TRBV10-3; d_call: TRBD1; cdr3_nt: TGTGCCATCAGTGACCCGGGACAGGGGGCACCAAATGAGCAGTTCTTC; cdr3_aa: CAISDPGQGAPNEQFF
clone_size: NA; j_call: TRBJ2-1; v_call: TRBV19; d_call: NA; cdr3_nt: TGTGCCAGTAGTATAGGACCCTACTCCTACAATGAGCAGTTCTTC; cdr3_aa: CASSIGPYSYNEQFF
clone_size: NA; j_call: TRBJ2-1; v_call: TRBV7-2; d_call: TRBD2; cdr3_nt: TGTGCCAGCAGCGGGACTAGCGGGGGGGCCAATGAGCAGTTCTTC; cdr3_aa: CASSGTSGGANEQFF
clone_size: once; j_call: TRBJ2-2; v_call: TRBV28; d_call: NA; cdr3_nt: TGTGCCAGCAGCCCGAGCAGGGGGAACACCGGGGAGCTGTTTTTT; cdr3_aa: CASSPSRGNTGELFF
clone_size: few; j_call: TRBJ2-1; v_call: TRBV13; d_call: TRBD2; cdr3_nt: TGTGCCAGCAGCTTAAGGCGGGGGGGCCATGAGCAGTTCTTC; cdr3_aa: CASSLRRGGHEQFF
clone_size: once; j_call: TRBJ1-1; v_call: TRBV4-1; d_call: NA; cdr3_nt: TGCGCCAGCAGCCAAGATCACAGGGTACCTATCTCGGAAGCTTTCTTT; cdr3_aa: CASSQDHRVPISEAFF
clone_size: NA; j_call: TRBJ2-7; v_call: TRBV5-1; d_call: TRBD2; cdr3_nt: TGCGCCAGCAGCCCCCGAGCGGGGGCCACCTACGAGCAGTACTTC; cdr3_aa: CASSPRAGATYEQYF